The next 18 T cell receptor beta chains were all read from a single sample in a study of somatic mutations in cytotoxic T cells in rheumatoid arthritis. The protocol was immunoSEQ multiplex PCR, while the TCRdb copy is restricted to in-frame clones and leaves out a portion. Here the sample spans some 14,000 clones, roughly 79% being singletons. Sequencing was done on a sample of CD8+ T cells sorted from blood. These receptors were obtained from an adult with rheumatoid arthritis.

The chain joins TRBV10-3 to TRBJ1-2; D not certain. Germline loops: CDR1 ENHRY, CDR2 SYGVKD. Deletions cut 2 bases from V and 6 bases from J, with 16 bases between. This CDR3 comprises 15 residues. The CDR3 here is CAISEPRTAFDGYTF. As DNA, the CDR3 is TGTGCCATCAGTGAGCCCCGGACGGCCTTTGATGGCTACACCTTC.

V and J are TRBV9 and TRBJ1-1, with 8 bases that match TRBD1. CDR3 length: 15 residues. The junction had 6 bases not matched to a gene; V was cut back by 0 bases and J by 5 bases. CDR1 is SGDLS and CDR2 is YYNGEE in the germline V gene. The DNA for the CDR3 is TGTGCCAGCAGCGTAGGGACAGGGTTGCAAACTGAAGCTTTCTTT. Protein: CASSVGTGLQTEAFF.

The chain joins TRBV10-1 to TRBJ2-4; 8 bases are a match to TRBD2. Trimming cost V 8 bases and J 8 bases; bases outside gene matches: 8. Germline V CDR1 and CDR2: WNHNN, SYGVQD (reference sequence). The CDR3 sequence is 13 residues long. The CDR3 DNA reads as TGCGCCAGCTCCGGGACTAGGAGGGACATTCAGTACTTC. Translated, it gives CASSGTRRDIQYF.

The chain links TRBV10-3 to TRBJ2-3; the D is unclear. Germline V lookup: CDR1 ENHRY, CDR2 SYGVKD. Trimming took off 0 bases at V and 1 base at J, with 5 bases between the two ends. CDR3 length: 14 amino acids. Written as DNA, the CDR3 is TGTGCCATCAGTGAGTCGACGGGCACAGATACGCAGTATTTT. It yields the protein CAISESTGTDTQYF.

V usage is TRBV9 and J usage is TRBJ1-2; maybe TRBD1 (5 bases). Trimming removed 5 bases from V and 4 bases from J, with 15 bases in between. Germline-derived CDR1 and CDR2 are SGDLS and YYNGEE. This CDR3 region has 14 residues. CDR3 residues: CASSPGQKPYGYTF. In DNA form, the CDR3 reads TGTGCCAGCAGTCCGGGGCAGAAGCCCTATGGCTACACCTTC. Full variable domain (remainder filled in from reference TRBV9 and TRBJ1-2): DSGVTQTPKHLITATGQRVTLRCSPRSGDLSVYWYQQSLDQGLQFLIQYYNGEERAKGNILERFSAQQFPDLHSELNLSSLELGDSALYFCASSPGQKPYGYTFGSGTRLTVV.

This chain joins TRBV30 and TRBJ1-5; D not resolved. CDR3 length: 15 residues. Trimming cost V 0 bases and J 3 bases, with 12 bases left between them. Per the germline V gene, CDR1 is GTSNPN and CDR2 is SVGIG (reference sequence). CDR3 region: CAWSVAALYNQPQHF. The CDR3 nucleotides read TGTGCCTGGAGTGTAGCAGCTTTATACAATCAGCCCCAGCATTTT.

The genes are TRBV10-3 and TRBJ2-5; D is unclear. The CDR3 consists of 13 residues. CDR1 and CDR2 (germline): ENHRY, SYGVKD. V shed 2 bases and J shed 1 base, with 5 bases lying between them. CDR3 amino acids: CAISEALQETQYF. CDR3 DNA sequence: TGTGCCATCAGTGAGGCGCTCCAAGAGACCCAGTACTTC.

The chain carries TRBV9 and TRBJ2-1, with 11 bases that match TRBD2. From germline, CDR1 is SGDLS and CDR2 YYNGEE. The CDR3 runs 16 residues. Losses at the gene ends were 0 bases for V and 7 bases for J; bases not matched to a gene: 6. The CDR3 nucleotides read TGTGCCAGCAGCGTAGATCTAGCGGGAGGAGGGAATGAGCAGTTCTTC. This codes for CASSVDLAGGGNEQFF.

V and J are TRBV4-1 and TRBJ2-3; weak D call: TRBD1 (5 bases). Per germline, CDR1 MGHRA and CDR2 YSYEKL. Trimming took 2 bases from V and 0 from J, leaving 12 bases between them. This CDR3 spans 16 amino acids. DNA for the CDR3: TGCGCCAGCAGCCAATGGGGCCCAGCGAGCACAGATACGCAGTATTTT. Its protein is CASSQWGPASTDTQYF.

The CDR3 coding sequence is TGTGCCAGCAGCGCGGGACCGAAAGGCAGCAATCAGCCCCAGCATTTT. This codes for CASSAGPKGSNQPQHF. The chain employs TRBV9 and TRBJ1-5; D may be TRBD1 (5 bases). There are 16 residues in the CDR3. Germline V gene sequence: CDR1 SGDLS, CDR2 YYNGEE. V lost 3 bases to trimming and J lost 1 base, with 14 bases between them.

As DNA, the CDR3 is TGCGCCAGCAGCTACCGACAGAGCTCCTACAATGAGCAGTTCTTC. Translating gives CASSYRQSSYNEQFF. This sequence joins TRBV5-1 and TRBJ2-1; D possibly corresponds to TRBD1 (5 bases). The CDR3 spans 15 residues. The ends were cut back, 3 bases at V and 0 bases at J, with 10 bases in the middle. Germline assignment: CDR1 SGHRS and CDR2 YFSETQ.

The V call is TRBV19, the J call TRBJ1-5; D gene uncertain. The CDR3 totals 14 residues. V dropped 3 bases and J dropped 7 bases, with 13 bases sitting between them. Germline V gene lookup returns CDR1 LNHDA and CDR2 SQIVND (reference sequence). The CDR3 here is CASSIPRPQQPQHF. As DNA, the CDR3 is TGTGCCAGTAGTATCCCCAGGCCTCAACAGCCCCAGCATTTT.

The genes are TRBV6-5 and TRBJ2-1; D is unresolved. V gave up 7 bases and J gave up 0 bases, with 13 bases separating them. In germline, CDR1 is MNHEY, CDR2 SVGAGI. This CDR3 has 15 residues. The DNA of the CDR3 is TGTGCCAGCACCTTGACGGCCAGCTCCTACAATGAGCAGTTCTTC. Protein product: CASTLTASSYNEQFF.

Comments on this clone: This sample also contains other DNA sequences that code for the same CDR3. This chain links TRBV28 with TRBJ2-7, with 7 bases identical to TRBD2. V shed 9 bases and J 0 bases; nucleotides not matched to a gene: 11. The CDR3 is made up of 15 amino acids. The germline gives CDR1 MDHEN, CDR2 SYDVKM. The CDR3 loop is CASREGPGDSYEQYF. CDR3 sequence (DNA): TGTGCCAGTAGGGAGGGCCCGGGAGACTCCTACGAGCAGTACTTC.

The chain has TRBV28 and TRBJ1-5; 7 bases map to TRBD1. Germline V gene lookup returns CDR1 MDHEN and CDR2 SYDVKM. The CDR3 has 16 amino acids. The V and J ends lost 5 bases and 5 bases, in that order; junction bases with no gene match: 12. The CDR3: CASSTWTGERDQPQHF. The CDR3 nucleotides are TGTGCCAGCAGTACGTGGACAGGAGAGAGGGATCAGCCCCAGCATTTT.

The CDR3 reads CASSPGLAGVLEQFF. The DNA for the CDR3 is TGCGCCAGCAGCCCGGGACTAGCGGGAGTGCTTGAGCAGTTCTTC. V usage is TRBV5-1 and J usage is TRBJ2-1; 14 positions agree with TRBD2. The J segment lost 9 bases and the V segment lost 4 bases, leaving 6 bases of the junction unmatched. The germline CDR1 and CDR2 sequences are SGHRS and YFSETQ. The CDR3 covers 15 residues.

This chain links TRBV18 with TRBJ2-3; D gene uncertain. CDR3 length equals 13 residues. With 2 bases removed from V and 0 bases from J, the gap between germline ends came to 3 bases. Germline CDR1 reads KGHSH; CDR2 reads LQKENI. The CDR3 is CASSPGSTDTQYF. The CDR3 region has the DNA TGTGCCAGCTCACCAGGGAGCACAGATACGCAGTATTTT.

The genes are TRBV7-6 and TRBJ2-7, with D unclear. The V end was cut by 5 bases, the J end by 2 bases, with 7 bases between. Germline CDR1 and CDR2: SGHVS and FNYEAQ. This CDR3 is 12 amino acids long. The CDR3 protein is CASSPLTYEQYF. The CDR3 DNA sequence: TGTGCCAGCAGCCCGCTGACCTACGAGCAGTACTTC.